Listed below are T cell receptor beta chains from one sample, sequenced in a study of shared clonotypes between healthy human individuals. The assay was immunoSEQ multiplex PCR, and TCRdb's table has in-frame clones only and misses some. The sample includes about 530,000 clones, 90% to 96% of them seen just once. The material sequenced was naive CD4+ T cells sorted from blood. The receptors shown here come from a woman aged 30 to 39 in good health. Each CDR3 is given with its conserved first and last residue. The D gene is left open where the match is weak. Part of the rows lack a size; the others show once, few, many or a class for expanded clones.

J gene,clone size,D gene,V gene,CDR3 protein,CDR3 DNA
TRBJ2-7,once,NA,TRBV1,CTSSPGTGEFPRLYEQYF,TGCACCAGCAGCCCCGGGACAGGGGAATTTCCCCGTTTGTACGAGCAGTACTTC
TRBJ1-5,NA,NA,TRBV18,CASSPGRGGNQPQHF,TGTGCCAGCTCACCTGGTCGGGGTGGCAATCAGCCCCAGCATTTT
TRBJ2-7,NA,NA,TRBV2,CASSEPSRWAAFSYEQYF,TGTGCCAGCAGTGAACCCTCAAGGTGGGCAGCCTTTTCCTACGAGCAGTACTTC
TRBJ2-7,NA,TRBD2,TRBV7-2,CASSLLLAKGEQYF,TGTGCCAGCAGCCTTTTACTAGCGAAAGGCGAGCAGTACTTC
TRBJ1-1,NA,NA,TRBV7-9,CASSAQAMNTEAFF,TGTGCCAGCAGCGCCCAAGCTATGAACACTGAAGCTTTCTTT
TRBJ2-7,NA,NA,TRBV2,CASSYGVTYEQYF,TGTGCCAGCAGTTACGGGGTCACCTACGAGCAGTACTTC
TRBJ2-1,NA,NA,TRBV2,CASIERILDTEQFF,TGTGCCAGCATCGAAAGGATCCTCGACACTGAGCAGTTCTTC
TRBJ1-1,NA,TRBD1,TRBV29-1,CSVETGGSLNTEAFF,TGCAGCGTTGAAACAGGGGGCTCCCTGAACACTGAAGCTTTCTTT
TRBJ2-7,once,TRBD1,TRBV7-2,CASSLVFGSGQGAYEQYF,TGTGCCAGCAGCTTAGTTTTTGGGTCGGGACAGGGGGCCTACGAGCAGTACTTC
TRBJ1-2,NA,TRBD1,TRBV7-9,CASSPHGQGGYGYTF,TGTGCCAGCAGCCCACACGGACAGGGAGGCTATGGCTACACCTTC
TRBJ1-1,NA,NA,TRBV28,CASRPFLDTEAFF,TGTGCCAGCAGACCTTTTTTGGACACTGAAGCTTTCTTT
TRBJ2-1,NA,TRBD2,TRBV28,CASSFAQAGNSRNEQFF,TGTGCCAGCAGTTTCGCCCAAGCGGGAAATAGTCGGAATGAGCAGTTCTTC
TRBJ2-7,NA,NA,TRBV28,CASSRTGSGNFDEQYF,TGTGCCAGCAGCCGGACAGGGAGCGGGAACTTCGACGAGCAGTACTTC
TRBJ2-7,NA,TRBD2,TRBV5-1,CASSNLKRGFGDSYEQYF,TGCGCCAGCAGCAATCTAAAGCGGGGCTTTGGAGATTCCTACGAGCAGTACTTC
TRBJ2-7,NA,NA,TRBV5-7,CASSRDFFSYEQYF,TGTGCCAGCAGCCGGGACTTCTTCTCCTACGAGCAGTACTTC
TRBJ2-3,NA,NA,TRBV9,CASSALSTDTQYF,TGTGCCAGCAGCGCCTTGAGCACAGATACGCAGTATTTT
TRBJ2-5,NA,NA,TRBV20-1,CSARGSETQYF,TGCAGTGCTAGGGGTTCCGAGACCCAGTACTTC
TRBJ2-5,NA,NA,TRBV18,CASSPSQGKETQYF,TGTGCCAGCTCACCAAGTCAGGGAAAAGAGACCCAGTACTTC
TRBJ2-1,NA,TRBD2,TRBV5-6,CASSLALAGFPSDEQFF,TGTGCCAGCAGCTTGGCGTTAGCGGGATTTCCCTCCGATGAGCAGTTCTTC
TRBJ1-2,NA,NA,TRBV30,CAWTGGLNYGYTF,TGTGCCTGGACAGGTGGCTTAAACTATGGCTACACCTTC
TRBJ1-2,NA,TRBD1,TRBV7-9,CASSPRTGLYTF,TGTGCCAGCAGCCCGCGGACAGGCCTCTACACCTTC
TRBJ2-7,NA,TRBD2,TRBV10-3,CAIGLAGAYEQYF,TGTGCCATAGGACTAGCGGGAGCGTACGAGCAGTACTTC
TRBJ2-1,NA,NA,TRBV19,CASSQAGPYNEQFF,TGTGCCAGTAGCCAGGCCGGGCCCTACAATGAGCAGTTCTTC
TRBJ2-2,once,NA,TRBV5-5,CASSLALGTGELFF,TGTGCCAGCAGCTTAGCTCTGGGCACCGGGGAGCTGTTTTTT
TRBJ2-7,NA,TRBD2,TRBV28,CASSLEAGVGEQYF,TGTGCCAGCAGTTTAGAGGCGGGAGTGGGCGAGCAGTACTTC
TRBJ1-5,NA,TRBD1,TRBV18,CASSSTNSGQNSNQPQHF,TGTGCCAGCTCATCGACCAATTCGGGACAGAATAGCAATCAGCCCCAGCATTTT
TRBJ1-6,NA,NA,TRBV2,CASSKEGENSPLHF,TGTGCCAGCAGTAAGGAGGGGGAGAATTCACCCCTCCACTTT
TRBJ1-3,NA,TRBD1,TRBV28,CASSRTGVSGNTIYF,TGTGCCAGCAGTCGGACAGGGGTCTCTGGAAACACCATATATTTT
TRBJ1-6,NA,TRBD1,TRBV11-2,CASSLRTGGLSPLHF,TGTGCCAGCAGCCTCCGGACAGGGGGCCTTTCACCCCTCCACTTT
TRBJ2-2,NA,NA,TRBV11-3,CASSSLEDSLFPGELFF,TGTGCCAGCAGCTCCCTAGAGGACAGTCTCTTTCCCGGGGAGCTGTTTTTT
TRBJ1-5,NA,NA,TRBV5-1,CASSLEGLSNQPQHF,TGCGCCAGCAGCTTGGAAGGGCTGAGCAATCAGCCCCAGCATTTT
TRBJ1-2,NA,TRBD1,TRBV5-4,CATRTGPANYGYTF,TGTGCCACTAGGACAGGCCCAGCTAACTATGGCTACACCTTC
TRBJ2-2,NA,NA,TRBV5-1,CASSLWENTGELFF,TGCGCCAGCAGCTTGTGGGAGAACACCGGGGAGCTGTTTTTT
TRBJ1-2,NA,NA,TRBV14,CASSQVGQRSMGYTF,TGTGCCAGCAGCCAAGTCGGACAGAGATCTATGGGCTACACCTTC
TRBJ1-1,NA,NA,TRBV7-9,CASSSRTEWNTEAFF,TGTGCCAGCAGCTCCCGGACAGAATGGAACACTGAAGCTTTCTTT
TRBJ1-2,NA,NA,TRBV28,CASSLADRSYGYTF,TGTGCCAGCAGTTTGGCAGACCGGTCCTATGGCTACACCTTC
TRBJ2-5,NA,NA,TRBV19,CASSALSVLGETQYF,TGTGCCAGTAGTGCCCTTTCCGTACTCGGGGAGACCCAGTACTTC
TRBJ2-1,NA,NA,TRBV28,CASSFWGQGEQFF,TGTGCCAGCAGTTTTTGGGGGCAGGGTGAGCAGTTCTTC
TRBJ2-3,NA,NA,TRBV7-3,CASSSHGATDTQYF,TGTGCCAGCAGCTCCCACGGTGCGACAGATACGCAGTATTTT
TRBJ1-2,NA,NA,TRBV28,CASSLYGSYTF,TGTGCCAGCAGTTTATACGGGAGCTACACCTTC
TRBJ2-4,NA,TRBD1,TRBV6-5,CASRGQGGKNIQYF,TGTGCCAGCAGAGGACAGGGGGGCAAAAACATTCAGTACTTC
TRBJ2-5,NA,NA,TRBV6-4,CASSGDRGPLETQYF,TGTGCCAGCAGTGGGGATAGAGGACCACTAGAGACCCAGTACTTC
TRBJ1-2,few,TRBD1,TRBV10-3,CAISRDREYGYTF,TGTGCCATCAGTCGGGACAGGGAATATGGCTACACCTTC
TRBJ2-6,NA,NA,TRBV4-2,CASSTADARGANVLTF,TGTGCCAGCAGCACCGCGGACGCGCGTGGGGCCAACGTCCTGACTTTC
TRBJ1-5,NA,NA,TRBV4-1,CASSQSALREGNQPQHF,TGCGCCAGCAGCCAATCTGCATTGAGGGAGGGCAATCAGCCCCAGCATTTT
TRBJ2-2,NA,NA,TRBV11-1,CASSFLTEGELFF,TGTGCCAGCAGCTTTCTCACGGAGGGGGAGCTGTTTTTT
TRBJ2-7,NA,NA,TRBV7-2,CASSLGSPAAYEQYF,TGTGCCAGCAGCTTAGGTTCGCCTGCCGCCTACGAGCAGTACTTC
TRBJ1-1,NA,TRBD1,TRBV6-5,CASSYSGQGDTEAFF,TGTGCCAGCAGTTATTCCGGACAGGGGGATACTGAAGCTTTCTTT
TRBJ1-5,NA,NA,TRBV25-1,CASPPHKEGQPQHF,TGTGCCAGCCCCCCCCATAAGGAGGGTCAGCCCCAGCATTTT
TRBJ2-1,NA,TRBD2,TRBV30,CAWVLAASYNEQFF,TGTGCCTGGGTGCTAGCGGCATCCTACAATGAGCAGTTCTTC
TRBJ2-5,NA,NA,TRBV7-9,CASSTGPKETQYF,TGTGCCAGCAGCACCGGACCTAAAGAGACCCAGTACTTC
TRBJ2-1,NA,TRBD2,TRBV18,CASSPPGLPSAYNEQFF,TGTGCCAGCTCACCGCCGGGACTACCCTCCGCCTACAATGAGCAGTTCTTC
TRBJ2-2,NA,NA,TRBV30,CAWTRPGYDGELFF,TGTGCCTGGACCCGCCCAGGGTACGACGGGGAGCTGTTTTTT